This TCR beta chain was retrieved from a study of blood T cells in healthy people across ages. At the level of the study: Every two T cells gave about one barcoded beta molecule via template switching. Points from the study as a whole: Donor CMV status, an unknown factor, possibly confounded changes in expanded clonotypes. Strong correlation existed between TCR beta diversity and naive T cell percentage.

This CDR3 spans 15 amino acids. CDR1 SGHRS and CDR2 YFSETQ come from the germline V gene. With 4 bases removed from V and 1 base from J, the gap between germline ends came to 13 bases. A minimum of 6 micrograms of total RNA was extracted per sample. Through a sample-barcoded 5' primer and a J-beta primer mix, a second PCR was run for roughly 6 to 11 cycles. One entry per CDR3 protein results from TCRdb running MiXCR on the 5' RACE reads. The sample contains 1.5 million to 2 million distinct CDR3 sequences, roughly 30% of which appear only once. With respect to this clonotype: Its target is unknown.

The chain combines TRBV5-1 with TRBJ2-3, with D unresolved. The origin of this receptor is a woman aged 25 to 39 in good health. The sample taken for sequencing was blood. The CDR3, as DNA: TGCGCCAGCAGCCCCCCCGGGTCGGGCACAGATACGCAGTATTTT. Amino acids: CASSPPGSGTDTQYF.